A selection of T cell receptor beta chains follows, all from one sample in a study of cytomegalovirus exposure and HLA in healthy donors. Assay used: immunoSEQ multiplex PCR; TCRdb lists only in-frame clones, some missing. This table has about 67,000 clones, 60% to 80% appearing once. The source material was PBMCs. These receptors were collected from a man in his 60s in good health and CMV-seropositive. Each CDR3 is given with its conserved first and last residue. Each record gives: V gene, D gene, J gene, clone size, CDR3 DNA, CDR3 protein. D genes are given only for firm matches. Size tells how often a clone was seen (once, few, many) or the class of an expanded clone, and some rows leave it out.

v_call: TRBV29-1
d_call: TRBD1
j_call: TRBJ2-1
clone_size: .
cdr3_nt: TGCAGCAGCCGGGACAGGGGGATCTACAATGAGCAGTTCTTC
cdr3_aa: CSSRDRGIYNEQFF

v_call: TRBV5-6
d_call: TRBD2
j_call: TRBJ2-1
clone_size: medium-sized
cdr3_nt: TGTGCCAGCAGCCTCGGGACTAGCGCGTACAATGAGCAGTTCTTC
cdr3_aa: CASSLGTSAYNEQFF

v_call: TRBV2
d_call: .
j_call: TRBJ2-7
clone_size: .
cdr3_nt: TGTGCCAGCAGGGAACAGGGCTCCTCCTACGAGCAGTACTTC
cdr3_aa: CASREQGSSYEQYF

v_call: TRBV7-2
d_call: .
j_call: TRBJ2-4
clone_size: few
cdr3_nt: TGTGCCAGCAGCCGCTACGGGGACATTCAGTACTTC
cdr3_aa: CASSRYGDIQYF

v_call: TRBV11-3
d_call: .
j_call: TRBJ2-5
clone_size: few
cdr3_nt: TGTGCCAGCAGCTTTTCCGGCACTAACGTCCAAGAGACCCAGTACTTC
cdr3_aa: CASSFSGTNVQETQYF

v_call: TRBV4-1
d_call: .
j_call: TRBJ2-7
clone_size: .
cdr3_nt: TGCGCCAGCAGCCAAGAGGGAAGAGGGTCCTACGAGCAGTACTTC
cdr3_aa: CASSQEGRGSYEQYF

v_call: TRBV19
d_call: TRBD2
j_call: TRBJ2-2
clone_size: .
cdr3_nt: TGTGCCAGTAGTAAATTTAGAGCGGGGCGTAACACCGGGGAGCTGTTTTTT
cdr3_aa: CASSKFRAGRNTGELFF

v_call: TRBV5-1
d_call: TRBD2
j_call: TRBJ2-1
clone_size: once
cdr3_nt: TGCGCCAGCAGCTTGGCCGGACTAGCGGAGTACAATGAGCAGTTCTTC
cdr3_aa: CASSLAGLAEYNEQFF

v_call: TRBV6-5
d_call: TRBD1
j_call: TRBJ1-5
clone_size: .
cdr3_nt: TGTGCCAGCAGTTACGACAGGGTAACGCCGGAGCCCCAGCATTTT
cdr3_aa: CASSYDRVTPEPQHF

v_call: TRBV6-1
d_call: TRBD1
j_call: TRBJ2-5
clone_size: .
cdr3_nt: TGTGCCAGCATTATGACAGGGGGGTTGGAGACCCAGTACTTC
cdr3_aa: CASIMTGGLETQYF

v_call: TRBV7-2
d_call: .
j_call: TRBJ1-1
clone_size: .
cdr3_nt: TGTGCCAGCAGCCTCGAGAGGAACACTGAAGCTTTCTTT
cdr3_aa: CASSLERNTEAFF

v_call: TRBV5-4
d_call: TRBD1
j_call: TRBJ1-4
clone_size: .
cdr3_nt: TGTGCCAGCAGCACCACCACAGGGGGCGGTAGGGAAAAACTGTTTTTT
cdr3_aa: CASSTTTGGGREKLFF

v_call: TRBV5-5
d_call: TRBD1
j_call: TRBJ1-5
clone_size: .
cdr3_nt: TGTGCCAGCAGCAGCTCCGGACAGGTCAATCAGCCCCAGCATTTT
cdr3_aa: CASSSSGQVNQPQHF

v_call: TRBV9
d_call: .
j_call: TRBJ2-4
clone_size: few
cdr3_nt: TGTGCCAGCAGCGTAGGAGACAGCGGGAACATTCAGTACTTC
cdr3_aa: CASSVGDSGNIQYF

v_call: TRBV25-1
d_call: TRBD1
j_call: TRBJ2-7
clone_size: .
cdr3_nt: TGTGCCAGCAGTCGGACAGGGGTTTTCTACGAGCAGTACTTC
cdr3_aa: CASSRTGVFYEQYF

v_call: TRBV9
d_call: .
j_call: TRBJ1-5
clone_size: .
cdr3_nt: TGTGCCAGCAGCGCCGGGACACTAAATCAGCCCCAGCATTTT
cdr3_aa: CASSAGTLNQPQHF

v_call: TRBV4-2
d_call: TRBD2
j_call: TRBJ2-3
clone_size: .
cdr3_nt: TGTGCCAGCAATAACGGGAGGGCCGGGGCAGATACGCAGTATTTT
cdr3_aa: CASNNGRAGADTQYF

v_call: TRBV18
d_call: TRBD1
j_call: TRBJ1-2
clone_size: once
cdr3_nt: TGTGCCAGCTCACCGACAGGGGAGCTTAACTATGGCTACACCTTC
cdr3_aa: CASSPTGELNYGYTF

v_call: TRBV7-9
d_call: .
j_call: TRBJ1-4
clone_size: .
cdr3_nt: TGTGCCAGCAGCCCACGCTTTGACGGAGCTGAGGAACTGTTTTTT
cdr3_aa: CASSPRFDGAEELFF

v_call: TRBV13
d_call: TRBD2
j_call: TRBJ2-1
clone_size: .
cdr3_nt: TGTGCCAGCAGTCTTAGCGGGGCGCTCTCCTACAATGAGCAGTTCTTC
cdr3_aa: CASSLSGALSYNEQFF

v_call: TRBV27
d_call: TRBD1
j_call: TRBJ1-2
clone_size: .
cdr3_nt: TGTGCCAGCAAAACAGGGGCGAAGGGCTACACCTTC
cdr3_aa: CASKTGAKGYTF

v_call: TRBV5-4
d_call: .
j_call: TRBJ2-5
clone_size: few
cdr3_nt: TGTGCCAGCAGCTTATGGAGGACAGAGACCCAGTACTTC
cdr3_aa: CASSLWRTETQYF

v_call: TRBV11-1
d_call: .
j_call: TRBJ2-1
clone_size: .
cdr3_nt: TGTGCCAGCAGCTTAGTCGGGTTCTACAATGAGCAGTTCTTC
cdr3_aa: CASSLVGFYNEQFF

v_call: TRBV5-1
d_call: TRBD1
j_call: TRBJ2-3
clone_size: .
cdr3_nt: TGCGCCAGCAGCTTTGGACAGGGGTATACGCAGTATTTT
cdr3_aa: CASSFGQGYTQYF

v_call: TRBV10-3
d_call: TRBD2
j_call: TRBJ2-1
clone_size: .
cdr3_nt: TGTGCCATTAGCGGGGGGGCAGGATACAATGAGCAGTTCTTC
cdr3_aa: CAISGGAGYNEQFF

v_call: TRBV7-7
d_call: .
j_call: TRBJ2-5
clone_size: .
cdr3_nt: TGTGCTAGCAGCTTAAGTACTAGTAATTTAGAGACCCAGTACTTC
cdr3_aa: CASSLSTSNLETQYF

v_call: TRBV7-9
d_call: TRBD2
j_call: TRBJ2-3
clone_size: .
cdr3_nt: TGTGCCAGCAGCCCCCGGGGGGGAGGGATCACAGATACGCAGTATTTT
cdr3_aa: CASSPRGGGITDTQYF

v_call: TRBV4-1
d_call: .
j_call: TRBJ2-7
clone_size: .
cdr3_nt: TGCGCCAGCAGCCGCGATCCAAACTACGAGCAGTACTTC
cdr3_aa: CASSRDPNYEQYF

v_call: TRBV4-1
d_call: TRBD1
j_call: TRBJ1-2
clone_size: .
cdr3_nt: TGCGCCAGCAGCCAAGATGTGGGGGCAGGGGGCTATGACTACACCTTC
cdr3_aa: CASSQDVGAGGYDYTF

v_call: TRBV9
d_call: TRBD2
j_call: TRBJ2-3
clone_size: .
cdr3_nt: TGTGCCAGCAGCGTAGAGAATAGCGGGAGCACAGATACGCAGTATTTT
cdr3_aa: CASSVENSGSTDTQYF

v_call: TRBV7-8
d_call: TRBD2
j_call: TRBJ2-1
clone_size: few
cdr3_nt: TGTGCCAGCAGCTCCACTAGCGGGAGGAATGAGCAGTTCTTC
cdr3_aa: CASSSTSGRNEQFF

v_call: TRBV13
d_call: .
j_call: TRBJ1-2
clone_size: .
cdr3_nt: TGTGCCAGCAGCTGGGGGGGGGCGAAAGCTAACTATGGCTACACCTTC
cdr3_aa: CASSWGGAKANYGYTF

v_call: TRBV19
d_call: .
j_call: TRBJ2-1
clone_size: .
cdr3_nt: TGTGCCAGTAGTATTTCAGGCTACAATGAGCAGTTCTTC
cdr3_aa: CASSISGYNEQFF

v_call: TRBV7-6
d_call: TRBD2
j_call: TRBJ2-2
clone_size: .
cdr3_nt: TGTGCCAGCAGCCCACAGAGCGGGGGACCTAACACCGGGGAGCTGTTTTTT
cdr3_aa: CASSPQSGGPNTGELFF

v_call: TRBV11-2
d_call: .
j_call: TRBJ2-1
clone_size: .
cdr3_nt: TGTGCCAGCAGCTTAGAACCGGGGGTCCCCTCCTACAATGAGCAGTTCTTC
cdr3_aa: CASSLEPGVPSYNEQFF